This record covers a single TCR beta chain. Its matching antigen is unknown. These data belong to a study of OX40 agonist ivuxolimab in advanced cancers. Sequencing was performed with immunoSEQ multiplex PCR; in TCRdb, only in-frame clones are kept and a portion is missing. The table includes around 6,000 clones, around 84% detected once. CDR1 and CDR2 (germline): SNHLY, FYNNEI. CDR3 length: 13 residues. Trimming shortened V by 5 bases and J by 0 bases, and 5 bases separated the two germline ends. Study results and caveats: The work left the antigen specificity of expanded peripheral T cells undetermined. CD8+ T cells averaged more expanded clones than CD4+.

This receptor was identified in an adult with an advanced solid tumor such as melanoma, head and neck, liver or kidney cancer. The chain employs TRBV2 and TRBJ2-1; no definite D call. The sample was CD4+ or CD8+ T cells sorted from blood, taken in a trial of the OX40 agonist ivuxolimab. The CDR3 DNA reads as TGTGCCAGCAGTTACAGCTCCTACAATGAGCAGTTCTTC. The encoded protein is CASSYSSYNEQFF.